The 8 T cell receptor beta chains presented below share a single source sample, sequenced in a study of cytomegalovirus exposure and HLA in healthy donors. Primers: 60 Vbeta forward and 13 Jbeta reverse. The protocol was immunoSEQ multiplex PCR, while the TCRdb copy is restricted to in-frame clones and leaves out a portion. The sample consists of roughly 240,000 clones, more than 75% of them appearing once. Sequencing input: PBMCs. The source of these receptors is a girl under 10 years old in good health and CMV-seronegative.

V usage is TRBV30 and J usage is TRBJ1-5, with D maybe TRBD1 (6 bases). CDR3 size: 15 residues. Trimming cost V 1 base and J 7 bases, with 17 bases left between them. The germline V gene has CDR1 GTSNPN and CDR2 SVGIG (reference sequence). CDR3 loop: CAWSGLGGGRQPQHF. DNA of the CDR3: TGTGCCTGGAGTGGCTTAGGGGGGGGTAGGCAGCCCCAGCATTTT.

V is TRBV7-7 and J is TRBJ1-6, with 8 bases that match TRBD1. V lost 8 bases to trimming and J lost 0 bases; unmatched junction nucleotides: 6. CDR3 length: 16 residues. Germline V gives CDR1 SSHAT, CDR2 FNYEAQ (reference sequence). The CDR3 DNA reads as TGTGCCAGCGGAGGACAGGGAAGCTCCTATAATTCACCCCTCCACTTT. Translation gives CASGGQGSSYNSPLHF.

The gene calls are TRBV7-2 and TRBJ1-6; tentatively, D is TRBD1 (6 bases). Germline V gene lookup returns CDR1 SGHTA and CDR2 FQGNSA. This CDR3 is 15 amino acids long. V was clipped by 1 base and J by 9 bases, with 13 bases between them. This CDR3 reads CASSLGGPIISPLHF. The CDR3 DNA follows: TGTGCCAGCAGCTTAGGGGGGCCAATCATTTCACCCCTCCACTTT.

V and J are TRBV4-2 and TRBJ1-1, with D unresolved. Deletions cut 4 bases from V and 1 base from J, with 10 bases between. CDR3 size: 14 residues. CDR1 is LGHNA, CDR2 YNFKEQ, per germline. The CDR3 sequence is CASSPNRGNTEAFF. The CDR3 nucleotides read TGTGCCAGCAGCCCAAATCGGGGGAACACTGAAGCTTTCTTT.

J is TRBJ2-7 and V is TRBV4-1; 7 bases agree with TRBD1. CDR1 and CDR2 (germline): MGHRA, YSYEKL. V shed 0 bases, J shed 1 base, and the junction held 6 bases outside the gene matches. The CDR3 is made up of 16 amino acids. The CDR3 reads CASSQDLGRGSYEQYF. The CDR3 coding sequence is TGCGCCAGCAGCCAAGATTTGGGCAGGGGGTCCTACGAGCAGTACTTC.

The CDR3 here is CASSKGLAGWSDTQYF. CDR3 coding DNA: TGTGCCAGCAGCAAGGGACTAGCGGGATGGTCGGATACGCAGTATTTT. The chain employs TRBV11-2 and TRBJ2-3; 13 bases are a match to TRBD2. Germline V lookup: CDR1 SGHAT, CDR2 FQNNGV. CDR3 size: 16 residues. Trimming cost V 5 bases and J 6 bases; bases outside gene matches: 8.

The V call is TRBV2, the J call TRBJ1-6; 8 bases are a match to TRBD1. The CDR3 is 16 residues long. Per the germline V gene, CDR1 is SNHLY and CDR2 is FYNNEI. Unmatched junction bases numbered 8, after V lost 10 bases and J lost 0 bases. The CDR3: CATRDRPYSYNSPLHF. CDR3 DNA: TGTGCCACCCGGGACAGGCCCTACTCCTATAATTCACCCCTCCACTTT. Based on the CDR3 plus reference TRBV2 and TRBJ1-6, the full variable domain is EPEVTQTPSHQVTQMGQEVILRCVPISNHLYFYWYRQILGQKVEFLVSFYNNEISEKSEIFDDQFSVERPDGSNFTLKIRSTKLEDSAMYFCATRDRPYSYNSPLHFGNGTRLTVT.

The gene calls are TRBV5-1 and TRBJ2-3; D unclear. CDR3 length equals 14 residues. Trimming left V 6 bases short and J 0 bases short, with 11 bases between. Germline CDR1 SGHRS, CDR2 YFSETQ. DNA for the CDR3: TGCGCCAGCACTGAGGTACCGAGCACAGATACGCAGTATTTT. Residues: CASTEVPSTDTQYF.